Listed here are 6 T cell receptor beta chains from one sample, sequenced in a study of blood T cell repertoires in COVID-19. Some clones are missing from TCRdb's copy, which holds only in-frame ones; the method was immunoSEQ multiplex PCR. The sample shows about 330,000 clones, 92% of them seen only once. The sample comprised PBMCs or T cells enriched from blood (not recorded which). The receptors originated from a woman aged 30 to 39 who had recovered from COVID-19.

This chain connects TRBV28 to TRBJ2-3; D is perhaps TRBD2 (6 bases). Germline V CDR1 and CDR2: MDHEN, SYDVKM. Trimming pared 4 bases from V and 4 bases from J, leaving 9 bases between. There are 13 residues in the CDR3. The CDR3 protein is CASSSGVSDTQYF. The DNA of the CDR3 is TGTGCCAGCAGTTCGGGAGTCTCAGATACGCAGTATTTT.

This sequence joins TRBV7-2 and TRBJ2-3, with no clear D. The CDR3 has 14 residues. Germline-derived CDR1 and CDR2 are SGHTA and FQGNSA. Trimming removed 4 bases at V and 2 bases at J, with 10 bases between. The CDR3 coding sequence is TGTGCCAGCAGCTCGAGGTCCTTCACAGATACGCAGTATTTT. It is translated as CASSSRSFTDTQYF.

The rearrangement links TRBV2 to TRBJ1-5; D is ambiguous. This CDR3 has 15 residues. Germline CDR1 is SNHLY and CDR2 is FYNNEI. Trimming removed 2 bases from V and 0 bases from J, with 8 bases in between. Here the CDR3 reads CASSESHFSNQPQHF. Written as DNA, the CDR3 is TGTGCCAGCAGTGAAAGTCACTTTAGCAATCAGCCCCAGCATTTT.

This clone appeared a single time. This chain joins TRBV29-1 and TRBJ2-5, with 11 bases matching TRBD2. CDR1 SQVTM and CDR2 ANQGSEA come from the germline V gene. The V gene end was trimmed by 4 bases and the J gene end by 4 bases; junction bases not matched to a gene: 8. CDR3 length: 15 amino acids. CDR3 sequence reads: CSVGSLAGGPETQYF. The CDR3 DNA sequence: TGCAGCGTTGGGTCTTTAGCGGGAGGGCCAGAGACCCAGTACTTC.

The V and J genes are TRBV9 and TRBJ2-2; D unresolved. The CDR3 has 14 residues. Trimming took off 0 bases at V and 5 bases at J, with 8 bases between the two ends. Germline V lookup: CDR1 SGDLS, CDR2 YYNGEE. CDR3 in amino acids: CASSVETFTGELFF. CDR3 DNA sequence: TGTGCCAGCAGCGTAGAGACTTTTACCGGGGAGCTGTTTTTT.

J is TRBJ2-3 and V is TRBV19; tentative D call: TRBD1 (6 bases). From germline, CDR1 is LNHDA and CDR2 SQIVND (reference sequence). The CDR3 spans 13 residues. Trimming pared 5 bases from V and 5 bases from J, leaving 11 bases between. CDR3 region: CASSPGVGDTQYF. The CDR3 DNA is TGTGCCAGTAGTCCAGGGGTTGGAGATACGCAGTATTTT.